These 10 T cell receptor beta chains share one sample of origin, sequenced in a study of CXCR3-negative and CXCR3-positive naive CD8 T cells. 5' RACE that incorporated UMI labels was used to prepare the TRB cDNA libraries. With the 5' RACE reads reprocessed, TCRdb shows one record per CDR3 protein and no DNA. The table for this sample gives about 8,000 distinct CDR3 sequences. Sample: naive CXCR3- CD8+ T cells from blood. The subset denotes: CD45RO-CCR7+CD27+CD95- naive CD8+ T cells lacking CXCR3 (TNR3-). These receptors all come from a human donor in good health. Some clones in this sample may be carry-over from other donors' samples.

This clonotype is classed as medium-sized by frequency. The chain has TRBV11-2 and TRBJ1-1. Germline values: CDR1 SGHAT, CDR2 FQNNGV. This CDR3 spans 15 amino acids. Here the CDR3 reads CASSLDHLWNTEAFF.

Measured by frequency, this clonotype is medium-sized (0.01 to 0.1%). The rearrangement links TRBV6-2 or TRBV6-3 to TRBJ2-5; TCRdb selects TRBD2, and the lack of DNA leaves this call unchecked. Germline CDR1 reads MNHEY; CDR2 reads SVGEGT. CDR3 length: 14 amino acids. The CDR3 here is CASSLLADQETQYF.

Considering frequency, this clonotype is medium-sized. The chain uses TRBV6-5 and TRBJ2-7; with no DNA, the TCRdb D assignment of TRBD1 cannot be verified. The germline V gene has CDR1 MNHEY and CDR2 SVGAGI. This CDR3 is built from 13 residues. The CDR3 reads CASSQTGGYEQYF.

Here the CDR3 reads CASSFSGSPYNEQFF. The chain employs TRBV7-2 and TRBJ2-1. CDR1 and CDR2 (germline): SGHTA, FQGNSA. This CDR3 comprises 15 residues.

The CDR3 spells CSVELGPEAFF. The rearrangement joins TRBV29-1 to TRBJ1-1. This CDR3 has 11 amino acids. Germline V gene sequence: CDR1 SQVTM, CDR2 ANQGSEA.

V and J are TRBV28 and TRBJ2-7. CDR1 is MDHEN, CDR2 SYDVKM, per germline. CDR3 size: 13 residues. The CDR3 sequence: CASSYGQPNEQYF. Drawing the rest from reference TRBV28 and TRBJ2-7, the complete variable domain is DVKVTQSSRYLVKRTGEKVFLECVQDMDHENMFWYRQDPGLGLRLIYFSYDVKMKEKGDIPEGYSVSREKKERFSLILESASTNQTSMYLCASSYGQPNEQYFGPGTRLTVT.

CDR3 region: CTLGQGRYEQYF. This chain uses TRBV29-1 with TRBJ2-7; TCRdb names TRBD1, which stays unverified in the absence of DNA. The CDR3 consists of 12 residues. Germline V gene lookup returns CDR1 SQVTM and CDR2 ANQGSEA.

The rearrangement joins TRBV29-1 to TRBJ1-1; TCRdb outputs TRBD1, but without DNA this stays unchecked. CDR3 length equals 15 residues. Germline loops: CDR1 SQVTM, CDR2 ANQGSEA. The CDR3 reads CSVEDLATGGTEAFF.

This clonotype is classed as medium-sized by frequency. The chain couples TRBV29-1 to TRBJ1-1; no DNA is available, so the TRBD1 call from TCRdb remains unchecked. The germline V gene has CDR1 SQVTM and CDR2 ANQGSEA. The CDR3 is made up of 12 amino acids. CDR3 in amino acids: CSVWGRGAEAFF.

The CDR3 sequence is CSGTRREDSETQYF. V usage is TRBV29-1 and J usage is TRBJ2-5; TCRdb indicates TRBD2, and absent DNA this call remains unverified. The CDR3 length is 14 residues. Germline lookup yields CDR1 SQVTM and CDR2 ANQGSEA.